This T cell receptor beta chain is from a study of blood T cell repertoires in COVID-19. Authors' data handling: Amplification of reference gene primers was used by the study to estimate nucleated cell counts. TCRdb's copy holds only in-frame clones and misses some; the assay was immunoSEQ multiplex PCR. V and J calls plus clone size are reproduced from that table; the DNA served to infer D and trimming. The sample has more than 100,000 clones; roughly nine tenths are singletons. Trimming at V came to 4 bases and at J to 4 bases, leaving 19 bases not matched to a gene. Germline CDR1 and CDR2: LGHDT and YNNKEL (reference sequence). CDR3 length equals 19 residues.

The chain has TRBV3-1 (or the pseudogene TRBV3-2) and TRBJ2-5; TRBD2 aligns across 9 bases. This receptor was taken from a man aged 45-65 years in a cohort sampled during active COVID-19. Sequencing was performed on peripheral blood. The CDR3 sequence: CASSPSSLAGQVDLETQYF. CDR3 nucleotides: TGTGCCAGCAGCCCAAGTAGCCTAGCGGGGCAAGTCGACCTAGAGACCCAGTACTTC.